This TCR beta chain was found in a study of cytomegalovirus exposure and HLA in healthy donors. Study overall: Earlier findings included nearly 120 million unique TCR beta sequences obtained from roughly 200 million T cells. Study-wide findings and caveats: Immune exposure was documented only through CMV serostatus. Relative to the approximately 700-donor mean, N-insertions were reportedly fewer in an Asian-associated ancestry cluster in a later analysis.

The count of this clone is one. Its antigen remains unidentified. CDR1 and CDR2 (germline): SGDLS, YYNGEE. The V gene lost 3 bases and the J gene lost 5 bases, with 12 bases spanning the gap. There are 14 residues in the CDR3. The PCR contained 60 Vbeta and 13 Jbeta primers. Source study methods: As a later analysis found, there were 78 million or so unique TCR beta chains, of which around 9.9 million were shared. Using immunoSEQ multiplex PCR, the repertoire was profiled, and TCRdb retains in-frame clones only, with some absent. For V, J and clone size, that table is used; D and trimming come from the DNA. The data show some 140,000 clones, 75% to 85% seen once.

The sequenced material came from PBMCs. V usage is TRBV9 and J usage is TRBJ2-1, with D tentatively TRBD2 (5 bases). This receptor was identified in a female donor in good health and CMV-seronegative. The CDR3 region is CASSGTIGDNEQFF. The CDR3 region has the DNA TGTGCCAGCAGCGGGACCATCGGGGACAATGAGCAGTTCTTC. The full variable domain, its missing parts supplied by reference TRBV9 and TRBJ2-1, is DSGVTQTPKHLITATGQRVTLRCSPRSGDLSVYWYQQSLDQGLQFLIQYYNGEERAKGNILERFSAQQFPDLHSELNLSSLELGDSALYFCASSGTIGDNEQFFGPGTRLTVL.